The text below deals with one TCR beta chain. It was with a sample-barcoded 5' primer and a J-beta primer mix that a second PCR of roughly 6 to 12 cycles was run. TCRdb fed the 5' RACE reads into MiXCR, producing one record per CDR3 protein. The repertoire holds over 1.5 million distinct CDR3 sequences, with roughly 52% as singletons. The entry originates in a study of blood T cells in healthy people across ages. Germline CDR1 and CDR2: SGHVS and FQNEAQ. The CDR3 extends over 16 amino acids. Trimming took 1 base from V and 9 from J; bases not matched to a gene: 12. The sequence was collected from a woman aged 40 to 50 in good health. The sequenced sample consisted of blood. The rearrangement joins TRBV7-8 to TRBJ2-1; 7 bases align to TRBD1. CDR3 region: CASSLGQGRIWAEQFF. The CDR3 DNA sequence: TGTGCCAGCAGCTTAGGACAGGGACGGATTTGGGCTGAGCAGTTCTTC. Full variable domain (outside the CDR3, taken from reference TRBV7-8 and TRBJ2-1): GAGVSQSPRYKVAKRGQDVALRCDPISGHVSLFWYQQALGQGPEFLTYFQNEAQLDKSGLPSDRFFAERPEGSVSTLKIQRTQQEDSAVYLCASSLGQGRIWAEQFFGPGTRLTVL.